The subject of this entry is one T cell receptor beta chain. No antigen is known for it. No much larger clone exists at a distance of one base, and base qualities are not known. CDR3 length: 17 amino acids, cysteine to phenylalanine. The CDR3 DNA has 51 bases and is translated from base 1. As encoded in the germline V gene, CDR1 is LGHNA while CDR2 is YSLEER. V ends up 0 bases short and J 6 bases short, with an unmatched junction base count of 10. TCR cDNA was made using 5'RACE template switching, a step that added a universal primer site and unique molecular identifiers. Priming of cDNA synthesis was performed from both the TCR alpha and TCR beta constant segments. Two PCR steps were used to amplify libraries, with sample barcodes and sequencing adapters being added in the second step. Sequencing of libraries was done on Illumina HiSeq 2500 (2x100 bp) or NovaSeq (2x150 bp). Regarding the original processing steps: MIGEC handled demultiplexing of reads and collapsing into UMI consensus sequences, while MiXCR performed V(D)J alignment. Clonotypes responding to the vaccine were identified with edgeR on replicate PBMC samples, with the criteria of FDR below 0.01 and a log2 fold change above 5 up to day 15. Each bulk clonotype received a CD4 or CD8 identity based on whether the sequenced CD4 or CD8 repertoire contained that clonotype at higher abundance. TCRdb redid the processing of the public reads, applying fastp at Q25 and MiXCR, and retained in-frame beta chains. Each CDR3 protein appears once, grouped with its most common genes and DNA. Here the V and J calls rest on TCRdb's processing, not on the authors' analysis. Across this sample there are under 550,000 distinct CDR3 sequences, with 21% seen only once. Around 17% of the sample is in the top ten clones.

This record comes from a study of T cells after yellow fever vaccination (dated by TCRdb to between 2018 and 2020). The study in broad terms: The SMART-Seq v4 Ultra Low Input RNA kit was used to prepare libraries from fractions with low cell numbers. To follow T-cell clones before and after both primary and booster YFV17D yellow fever vaccination, bulk TCR alpha and beta repertoires underwent longitudinal sequencing. Blood was collected at multiple timepoints before and after primary and secondary immunization, and bulk PBMC replicates and cell subsets were isolated. Two healthy male donors, one aged 18 to 30 and one aged 30 to 40 years, made up the cohort. The full study reports these points: Because abundant contaminating clonotypes from the bulk population could be contained in FACS-sorted repertoires, computational filtering was required. Compared with the primary T-cell response, the secondary T-cell response was faster but weaker, reaching its peak on day 5 rather than on day 15. A small share of clonotypes occurred in both CD4 and CD8 compartments, likely arising from convergent recombination. Most clones expanded after primary vaccination were re-detected after the booster (96% of CD4 and around 88% of CD8), suggesting broad memory maintenance. Because only two donors were included in the study, the extent to which the findings can be generalized is limited.

Interpreted using the paper, the treatment or condition label stands for: live attenuated yellow fever vaccine strain. At each blood-draw timepoint, two biological replicates of bulk PBMCs were obtained. PBMCs were isolated from peripheral blood using a standard Ficoll-Paque protocol. TriZol was used to extract RNA from bulk PBMCs, CD4 and CD8 fractions, and dextramer-positive and dextramer-negative fractions. Sequencing used PBMCs, obtained around 3 weeks after the first yellow fever vaccination. The chain uses TRBV4-3 and TRBJ2-3; 9 central nucleotides agree with TRBD2. The sequence derives from a man aged 18 to 35 who received the YFV17D yellow fever vaccine. The base sequence is TGCGCCAGCAGCCAAGATGTAGGCGGGGGGGCGATCGATACGCAGTATTTT. The encoded protein is CASSQDVGGGAIDTQYF.